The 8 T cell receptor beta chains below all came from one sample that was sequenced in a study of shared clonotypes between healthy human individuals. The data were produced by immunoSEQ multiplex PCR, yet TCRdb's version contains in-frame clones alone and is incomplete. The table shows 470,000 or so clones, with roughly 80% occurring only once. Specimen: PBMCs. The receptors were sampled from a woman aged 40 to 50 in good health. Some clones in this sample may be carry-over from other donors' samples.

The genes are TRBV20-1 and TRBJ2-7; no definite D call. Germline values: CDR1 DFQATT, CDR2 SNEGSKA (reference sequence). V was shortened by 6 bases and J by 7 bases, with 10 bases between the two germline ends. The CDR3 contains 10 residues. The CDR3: CSAGPWEQYF. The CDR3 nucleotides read TGCAGTGCGGGCCCCTGGGAGCAGTACTTC.

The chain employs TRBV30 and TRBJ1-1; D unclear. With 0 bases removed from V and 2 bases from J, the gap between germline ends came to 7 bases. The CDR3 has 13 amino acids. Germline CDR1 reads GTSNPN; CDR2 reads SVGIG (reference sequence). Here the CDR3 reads CAWSVQDNTEAFF. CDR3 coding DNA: TGTGCCTGGAGTGTGCAGGATAACACTGAAGCTTTCTTT.

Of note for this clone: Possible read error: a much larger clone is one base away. CDR3 in DNA: TGTGCCAGCAGCTTAGAAGGGACTCACACAGATGCGCAGTATTTT. Protein sequence: CASSLEGTHTDAQYF. The chain combines TRBV11-2 with TRBJ2-3; possible D gene TRBD2, 6 bases. The CDR3 is 15 amino acids. CDR1 SGHAT and CDR2 FQNNGV come from the germline V gene.

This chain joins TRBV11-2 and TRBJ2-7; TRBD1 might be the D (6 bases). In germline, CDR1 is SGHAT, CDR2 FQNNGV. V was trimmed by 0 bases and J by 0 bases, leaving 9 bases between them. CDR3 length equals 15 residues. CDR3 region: CASSLEGTYSYEQYF. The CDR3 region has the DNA TGTGCCAGCAGCTTAGAGGGGACATACTCCTACGAGCAGTACTTC.

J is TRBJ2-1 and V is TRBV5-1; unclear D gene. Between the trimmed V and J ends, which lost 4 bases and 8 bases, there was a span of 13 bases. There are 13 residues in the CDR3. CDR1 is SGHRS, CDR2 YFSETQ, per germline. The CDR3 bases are TGCGCCAGCAGCCAAGACTCGGGCGATGAGCAGTTCTTC. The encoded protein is CASSQDSGDEQFF.

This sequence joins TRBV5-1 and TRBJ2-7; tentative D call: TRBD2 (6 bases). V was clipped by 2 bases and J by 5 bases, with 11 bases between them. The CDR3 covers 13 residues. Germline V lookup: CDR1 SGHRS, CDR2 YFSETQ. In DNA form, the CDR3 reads TGCGCCAGCAGCTTAATCAGGGAGGACGAGCAGTACTTC. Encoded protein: CASSLIREDEQYF.

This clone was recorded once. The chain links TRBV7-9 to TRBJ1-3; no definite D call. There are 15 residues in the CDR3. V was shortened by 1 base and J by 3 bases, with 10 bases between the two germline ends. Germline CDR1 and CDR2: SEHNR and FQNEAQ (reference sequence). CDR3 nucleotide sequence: TGTGCCAGCAGCTTAGTACTTGGAGATGGAAACACCATATATTTT. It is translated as CASSLVLGDGNTIYF.

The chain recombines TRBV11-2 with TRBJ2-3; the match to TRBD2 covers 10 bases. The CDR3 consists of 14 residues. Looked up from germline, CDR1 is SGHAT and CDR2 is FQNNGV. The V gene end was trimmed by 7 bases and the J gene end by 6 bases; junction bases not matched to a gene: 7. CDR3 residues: CASNPGLASDTQYF. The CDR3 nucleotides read TGTGCCAGCAACCCGGGACTAGCGTCCGATACGCAGTATTTT. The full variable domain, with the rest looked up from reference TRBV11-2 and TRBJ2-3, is EAGVAQSPRYKIIEKRQSVAFWCNPISGHATLYWYQQILGQGPKLLIQFQNNGVVDDSQLPKDRFSAERLKGVDSTLKIQPAKLEDSAVYLCASNPGLASDTQYFGPGTRLTVL.